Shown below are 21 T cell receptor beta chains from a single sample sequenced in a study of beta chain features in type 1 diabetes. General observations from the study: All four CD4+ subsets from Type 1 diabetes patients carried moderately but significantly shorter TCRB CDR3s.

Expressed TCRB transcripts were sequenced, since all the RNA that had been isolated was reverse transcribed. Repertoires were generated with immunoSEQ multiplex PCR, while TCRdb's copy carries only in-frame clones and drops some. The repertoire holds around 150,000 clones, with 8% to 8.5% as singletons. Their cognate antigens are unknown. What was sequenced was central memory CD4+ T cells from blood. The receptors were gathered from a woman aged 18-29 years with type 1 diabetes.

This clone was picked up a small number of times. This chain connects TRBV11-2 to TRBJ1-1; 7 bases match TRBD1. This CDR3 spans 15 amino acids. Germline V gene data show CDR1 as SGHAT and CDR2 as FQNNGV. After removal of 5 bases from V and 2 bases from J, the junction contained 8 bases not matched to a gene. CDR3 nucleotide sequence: TGTGCCAGCAGCAGGACAGGTTCGTTCAACACTGAAGCTTTCTTT. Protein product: CASSRTGSFNTEAFF.

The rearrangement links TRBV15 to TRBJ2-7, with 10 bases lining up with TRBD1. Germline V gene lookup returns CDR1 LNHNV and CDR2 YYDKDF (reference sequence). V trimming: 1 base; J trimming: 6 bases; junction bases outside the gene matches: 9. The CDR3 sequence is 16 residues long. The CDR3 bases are TGTGCCACCAGCAGAGCCCCTGGGACAGGGGCGGGCGAGCAGTACTTC. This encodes CATSRAPGTGAGEQYF.

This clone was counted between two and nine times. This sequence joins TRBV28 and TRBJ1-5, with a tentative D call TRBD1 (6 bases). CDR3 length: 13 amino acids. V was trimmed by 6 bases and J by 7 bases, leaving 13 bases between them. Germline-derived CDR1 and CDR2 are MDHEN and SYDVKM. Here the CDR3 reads CASRTGLGQPQHF. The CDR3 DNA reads TGTGCCAGCAGAACAGGGTTGGGCCAGCCCCAGCATTTT.

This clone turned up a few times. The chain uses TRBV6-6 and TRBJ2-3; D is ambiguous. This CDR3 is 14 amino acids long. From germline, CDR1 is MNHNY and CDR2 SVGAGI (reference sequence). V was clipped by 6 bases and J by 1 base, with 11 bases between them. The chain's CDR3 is CASRSRHGTDTQYF. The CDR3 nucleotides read TGTGCCAGCAGGTCGAGGCACGGCACAGATACGCAGTATTTT.

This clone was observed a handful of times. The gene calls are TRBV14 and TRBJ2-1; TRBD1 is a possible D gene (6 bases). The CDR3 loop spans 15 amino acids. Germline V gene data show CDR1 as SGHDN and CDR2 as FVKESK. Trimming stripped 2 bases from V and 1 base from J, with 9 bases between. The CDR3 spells CASSQLGGSYNEQFF. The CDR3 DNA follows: TGTGCCAGCAGCCAACTAGGGGGTTCCTACAATGAGCAGTTCTTC.

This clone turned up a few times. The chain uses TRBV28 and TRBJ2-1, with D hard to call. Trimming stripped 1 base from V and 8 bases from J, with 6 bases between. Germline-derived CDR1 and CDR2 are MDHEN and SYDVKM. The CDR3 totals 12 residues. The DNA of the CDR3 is TGTGCCAGCAGTTTATTGGGCGATGAGCAGTTCTTC. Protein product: CASSLLGDEQFF.

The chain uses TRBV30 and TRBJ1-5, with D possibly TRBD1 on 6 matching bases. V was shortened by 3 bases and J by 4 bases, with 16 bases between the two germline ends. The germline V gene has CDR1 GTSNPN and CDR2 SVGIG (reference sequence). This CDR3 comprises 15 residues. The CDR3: CAWRPTGIRNQPQHF. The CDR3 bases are TGTGCCTGGAGACCCACAGGGATAAGAAATCAGCCCCAGCATTTT.

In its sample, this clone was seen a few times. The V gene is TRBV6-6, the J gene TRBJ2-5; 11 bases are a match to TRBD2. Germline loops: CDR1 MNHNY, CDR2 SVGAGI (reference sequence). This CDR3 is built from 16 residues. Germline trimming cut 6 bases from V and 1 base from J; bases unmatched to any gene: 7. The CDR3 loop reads CASRLSSGGLQETQYF. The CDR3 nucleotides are TGTGCCAGCAGGCTCTCTAGCGGGGGGCTCCAAGAGACCCAGTACTTC.

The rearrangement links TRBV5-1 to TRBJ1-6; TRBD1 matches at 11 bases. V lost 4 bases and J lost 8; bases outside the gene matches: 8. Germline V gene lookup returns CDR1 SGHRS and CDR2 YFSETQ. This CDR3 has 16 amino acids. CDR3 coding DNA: TGCGCCAGCAGCATTAACCCGGGACAGGGGGATTCACCCCTCCACTTT. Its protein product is CASSINPGQGDSPLHF. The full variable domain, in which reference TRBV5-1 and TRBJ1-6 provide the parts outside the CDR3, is KAGVTQTPRYLIKTRGQQVTLSCSPISGHRSVSWYQQTPGQGLQFLFEYFSETQRNKGNFPGRFSGRQFSNSRSEMNVSTLELGDSALYLCASSINPGQGDSPLHFGNGTRLTVT.

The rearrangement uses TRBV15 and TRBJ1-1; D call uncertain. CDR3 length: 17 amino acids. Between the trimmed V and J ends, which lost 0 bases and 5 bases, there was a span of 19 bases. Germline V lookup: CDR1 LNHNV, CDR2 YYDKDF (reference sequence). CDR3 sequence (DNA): TGTGCCACCAGCAGAGATTCCCTCGGGCGCAGCGGGACTGAAGCTTTCTTT. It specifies CATSRDSLGRSGTEAFF. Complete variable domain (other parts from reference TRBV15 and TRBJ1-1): DAMVIQNPRYQVTQFGKPVTLSCSQTLNHNVMYWYQQKSSQAPKLLFHYYDKDFNNEADTPDNFQSRRPNTSFCFLDIRSPGLGDTAMYLCATSRDSLGRSGTEAFFGQGTRLTVV.

The CDR3 loop is CASSLGTSIGELFF. The CDR3 DNA sequence: TGTGCCAGCAGCTTAGGGACTAGTATCGGGGAGCTGTTTTTT. V and J are TRBV7-3 and TRBJ2-2; TRBD2 matches 8 bases. CDR1 is SGHTA and CDR2 is FQGTGA in the germline V gene. Unmatched junction bases numbered 3, after V lost 2 bases and J lost 7 bases. The CDR3 extends over 14 amino acids. Using reference TRBV7-3 and TRBJ2-2 for the parts outside the CDR3, the full variable domain is GAGVSQTPSNKVTEKGKYVELRCDPISGHTALYWYRQSLGQGPEFLIYFQGTGAADDSGLPNDRFFAVRPEGSVSTLKIQRTERGDSAVYLCASSLGTSIGELFFGEGSRLTVL.

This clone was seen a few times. The CDR3 here is CSARLAGRQGGELFF. Written as DNA, the CDR3 is TGCAGCGCCAGACTAGCGGGCCGCCAAGGCGGGGAGCTGTTTTTT. The chain joins TRBV29-1 to TRBJ2-2; 10 positions agree with TRBD2. CDR1 is SQVTM, CDR2 ANQGSEA, per germline. The V and J ends lost 7 bases and 7 bases, in that order; junction bases with no gene match: 12. CDR3 length: 15 residues.

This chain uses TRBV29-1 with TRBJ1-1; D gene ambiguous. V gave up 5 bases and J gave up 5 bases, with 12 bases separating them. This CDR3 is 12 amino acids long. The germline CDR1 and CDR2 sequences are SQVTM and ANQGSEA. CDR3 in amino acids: CSVRRLETEAFF. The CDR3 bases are TGCAGCGTTAGGCGACTGGAGACTGAAGCTTTCTTT.

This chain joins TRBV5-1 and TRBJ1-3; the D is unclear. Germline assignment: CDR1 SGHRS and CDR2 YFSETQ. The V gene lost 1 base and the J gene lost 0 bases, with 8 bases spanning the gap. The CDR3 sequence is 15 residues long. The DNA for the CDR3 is TGCGCCAGCAGCTTGTACGGTTTCTCTGGAAACACCATATATTTT. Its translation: CASSLYGFSGNTIYF.

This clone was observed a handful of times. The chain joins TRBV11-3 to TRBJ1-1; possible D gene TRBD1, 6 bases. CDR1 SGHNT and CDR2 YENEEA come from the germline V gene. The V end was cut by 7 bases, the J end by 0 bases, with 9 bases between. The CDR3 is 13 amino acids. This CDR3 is CASNGQLNTEAFF. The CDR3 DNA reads TGTGCCAGCAACGGACAGTTGAACACTGAAGCTTTCTTT.

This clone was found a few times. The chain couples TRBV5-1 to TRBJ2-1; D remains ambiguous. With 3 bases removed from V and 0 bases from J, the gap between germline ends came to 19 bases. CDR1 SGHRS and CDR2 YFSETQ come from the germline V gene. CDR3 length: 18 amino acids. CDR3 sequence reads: CASSSQPPQLHSYNEQFF. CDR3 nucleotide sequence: TGCGCCAGCAGCTCGCAGCCCCCACAGCTACACTCCTACAATGAGCAGTTCTTC.

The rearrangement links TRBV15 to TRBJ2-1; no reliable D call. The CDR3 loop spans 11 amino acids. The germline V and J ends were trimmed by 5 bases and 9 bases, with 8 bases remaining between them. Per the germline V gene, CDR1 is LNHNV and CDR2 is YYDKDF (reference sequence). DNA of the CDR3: TGTGCCACCAGCCTCCAGCGTGAGCAGTTCTTC. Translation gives CATSLQREQFF.

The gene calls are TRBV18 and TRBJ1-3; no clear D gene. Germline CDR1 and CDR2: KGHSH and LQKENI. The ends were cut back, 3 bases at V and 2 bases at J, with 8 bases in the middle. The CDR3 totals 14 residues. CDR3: CASSPYSTGNTIYF. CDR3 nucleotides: TGTGCCAGCTCACCCTACAGTACTGGAAACACCATATATTTT.

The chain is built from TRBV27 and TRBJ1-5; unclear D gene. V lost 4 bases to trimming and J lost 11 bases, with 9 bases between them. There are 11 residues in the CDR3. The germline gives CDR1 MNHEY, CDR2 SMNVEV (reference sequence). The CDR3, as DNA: TGTGCCAGCAGTTCGGGGAGGACCCAGCATTTT. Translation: CASSSGRTQHF.

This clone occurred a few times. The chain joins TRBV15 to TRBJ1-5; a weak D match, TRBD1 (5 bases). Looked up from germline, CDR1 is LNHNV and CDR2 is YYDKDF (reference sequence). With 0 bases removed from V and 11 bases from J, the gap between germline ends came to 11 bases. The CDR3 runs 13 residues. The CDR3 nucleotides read TGTGCCACCAGCAGAGATGGGGGGGAAACCCAGCATTTT. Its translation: CATSRDGGETQHF.

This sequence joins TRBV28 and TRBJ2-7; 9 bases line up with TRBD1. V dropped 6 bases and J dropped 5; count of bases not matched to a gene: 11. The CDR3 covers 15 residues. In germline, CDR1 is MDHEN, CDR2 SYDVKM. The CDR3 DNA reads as TGTGCCAGCAGCCTGATCGGGACAGGGAAGGACGAGCAGTACTTC. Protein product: CASSLIGTGKDEQYF. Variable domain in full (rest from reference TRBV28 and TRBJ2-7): DVKVTQSSRYLVKRTGEKVFLECVQDMDHENMFWYRQDPGLGLRLIYFSYDVKMKEKGDIPEGYSVSREKKERFSLILESASTNQTSMYLCASSLIGTGKDEQYFGPGTRLTVT.